Presented here are 15 T cell receptor beta chains from one specimen sequenced in a study of blood T cell repertoires in COVID-19. Clones were read by immunoSEQ multiplex PCR, and TCRdb kept only the in-frame ones, dropping some. The table lists nearly 110,000 clones, 71% of them singletons. Sequencing input: peripheral blood. These receptors originate from a human donor with acute or convalescent COVID-19. The donor label of this sample is uncertain.

The chain couples TRBV6-5 to TRBJ2-7, with D perhaps matching TRBD2 (7 bases). There are 14 residues in the CDR3. Germline V lookup: CDR1 MNHEY, CDR2 SVGAGI. V gave up 6 bases and J gave up 3 bases, with 15 bases separating them. In DNA, the CDR3 is TGTGCCAGCAGCCGACAGGCGGGAGACTACGAGCAGTACTTC. It yields the protein CASSRQAGDYEQYF.

The J gene is TRBJ1-5, the V gene TRBV6-2 or TRBV6-3, with TRBD1 matching 10 bases. This CDR3 contains 16 residues. The trim removed 0 bases at V and 7 bases at J, leaving 6 bases unmatched. In germline, CDR1 is MNHEY, CDR2 SVGEGT. For the CDR3, the DNA is TGTGCCAGCAGTTACTCCGGGACAGGGGATAGGCAGCCCCAGCATTTT. Encoded protein: CASSYSGTGDRQPQHF.

This clone turned up a few times. The gene calls are TRBV5-1 and TRBJ1-4; D is ambiguous. The CDR3 runs to 15 residues. Trimming cost V 0 bases and J 7 bases, with 13 bases left between them. Germline loops: CDR1 SGHRS, CDR2 YFSETQ. CDR3 in amino acids: CASSLDQASIEKLFF. CDR3 DNA sequence: TGCGCCAGCAGCTTGGATCAGGCCTCGATTGAAAAACTGTTTTTT. Supplemented by reference TRBV5-1 and TRBJ1-4, the full variable domain reads KAGVTQTPRYLIKTRGQQVTLSCSPISGHRSVSWYQQTPGQGLQFLFEYFSETQRNKGNFPGRFSGRQFSNSRSEMNVSTLELGDSALYLCASSLDQASIEKLFFGSGTQLSVL.

The V call is TRBV28, the J call TRBJ2-7, with 8 positions matching TRBD1. The CDR3 runs 16 residues. The germline V gene has CDR1 MDHEN and CDR2 SYDVKM. V dropped 6 bases and J dropped 1; count of bases not matched to a gene: 11. CDR3 loop: CASSPTGQATSYEQYF. The CDR3 coding sequence is TGTGCCAGCAGCCCGACGGGACAGGCAACTTCCTACGAGCAGTACTTC.

The J gene is TRBJ2-7, the V gene TRBV11-2; 9 bases align to TRBD1. CDR1 and CDR2 (germline): SGHAT, FQNNGV. With V trimmed by 5 bases and J by 5 bases, 10 bases remained unmatched. CDR3 length equals 15 residues. The CDR3 DNA is TGTGCCAGCAGCGTTACGGGACAGGGACTTCACGAGCAGTACTTC. Its protein product is CASSVTGQGLHEQYF. The full variable domain, its missing parts supplied by reference TRBV11-2 and TRBJ2-7, is EAGVAQSPRYKIIEKRQSVAFWCNPISGHATLYWYQQILGQGPKLLIQFQNNGVVDDSQLPKDRFSAERLKGVDSTLKIQPAKLEDSAVYLCASSVTGQGLHEQYFGPGTRLTVT.

The chain links TRBV3-1 (or the pseudogene TRBV3-2) to TRBJ2-2; 7 bases align to TRBD2. The CDR3 is 15 amino acids. Germline CDR1 LGHDT, CDR2 YNNKEL (reference sequence). V lost 0 bases to trimming and J lost 4 bases; unmatched junction nucleotides: 2. The CDR3 nucleotides are TGTGCCAGCAGCCAAGAGGGGGGGAGCACCGGGGAGCTGTTTTTT. Encoded protein: CASSQEGGSTGELFF.

A remark on this clone: The junction and the germline gene differ at one end; a read error may be behind it. This CDR3 is CASSTGPGQANF. The CDR3 coding sequence is TGTGCCAGTAGTACGGGGCCGGGACAGGCGAACTTC. The chain is built from TRBV19 and TRBJ2-4, with TRBD1 identical over 8 bases. The CDR3 is 12 residues long. Germline CDR1 and CDR2: LNHDA and SQIVND (reference sequence).

In this sample, this clone turned up a few times. This sequence joins TRBV15 and TRBJ2-1, with TRBD2 matching over 11 bases. The CDR3 contains 14 residues. Trimming cost V 6 bases and J 3 bases; bases outside gene matches: 1. CDR1 LNHNV and CDR2 YYDKDF come from the germline V gene (reference sequence). CDR3 nucleotide sequence: TGTGCCACCAGGACTAGCGGGGTCTACAATGAGCAGTTCTTC. Its protein is CATRTSGVYNEQFF.

This chain connects TRBV18 to TRBJ2-2, with 10 bases that match TRBD1. CDR1 KGHSH and CDR2 LQKENI come from the germline V gene. The CDR3 is 17 amino acids. The V and J ends lost 0 bases and 3 bases, in that order; junction bases with no gene match: 4. CDR3 nucleotide sequence: TGTGCCAGCTCACCACCGGACAGGGGGACTTACACCGGGGAGCTGTTTTTT. Its protein product is CASSPPDRGTYTGELFF.

The rearrangement joins TRBV21-1 to TRBJ1-5; the table's D call of TRBD1 was not tested on the DNA. TRBV21-1 is classified as a pseudogene. The CDR3 is 15 amino acids. CDR3 sequence (DNA): TGTGCCAGCAGCACCCCTCAGGGGCTCCATCAGCCCCAGCATTTT. It specifies CASSTPQGLHQPQHF.

The gene calls are TRBV4-2 and TRBJ2-3; 7 positions agree with TRBD2. The germline gives CDR1 LGHNA, CDR2 YNFKEQ. The CDR3 is 14 amino acids. V shed 4 bases and J 2 bases; nucleotides not matched to a gene: 3. The CDR3: CASSPSGHTDTQYF. The CDR3 DNA sequence: TGTGCCAGCAGCCCTAGCGGTCACACAGATACGCAGTATTTT.

Here the CDR3 DNA reads TGTGCCAGCAGCCCTAGCGGGGCCTCAGGAAACACCATATATTTT. It is translated as CASSPSGASGNTIYF. The rearrangement links TRBV7-2 to TRBJ1-3; TRBD1 is a possible D gene (5 bases). The germline V and J ends were trimmed by 5 bases and 4 bases, with 15 bases remaining between them. CDR1 SGHTA and CDR2 FQGNSA come from the germline V gene. The length of the CDR3 is 15 residues. Full variable domain (remainder filled in from reference TRBV7-2 and TRBJ1-3): GAGVSQSPSNKVTEKGKDVELRCDPISGHTALYWYRQSLGQGLEFLIYFQGNSAPDKSGLPSDRFSAERTGGSVSTLTIQRTQQEDSAVYLCASSPSGASGNTIYFGEGSWLTVV.

This clone was seen a few times. The J gene is TRBJ2-2, the V gene TRBV19; 8 bases are a match to TRBD1. This CDR3 comprises 17 residues. In germline, CDR1 is LNHDA, CDR2 SQIVND (reference sequence). J gave up 1 base and V 6 bases, and 10 bases lay outside the gene matches. CDR3 sequence reads: CASSQDRERKNTGELFF. Here the CDR3 DNA reads TGTGCCAGTAGCCAGGACAGGGAGAGAAAGAACACCGGGGAGCTGTTTTTT.

This chain uses TRBV10-3 with TRBJ1-1, with 7 bases aligning to TRBD1. CDR1 and CDR2 (germline): ENHRY, SYGVKD. V was pared by 6 bases and J by 4 bases, with 11 bases of the junction left unmatched. The CDR3 sequence is 15 residues long. CDR3 nucleotides: TGTGCCATCAGCCCCCACCCGACAGGGTCCACTGAAGCTTTCTTT. Its protein is CAISPHPTGSTEAFF.

The chain joins TRBV18 to TRBJ2-3; TRBD2 agrees at 12 bases. In germline, CDR1 is KGHSH, CDR2 LQKENI. V lost 8 bases and J lost 3; bases outside the gene matches: 9. There are 16 residues in the CDR3. The CDR3 is CASTRSLAGGTDTQYF. The DNA for the CDR3 is TGTGCCAGCACAAGGTCCCTAGCGGGGGGGACAGATACGCAGTATTTT.